A single sample gave rise to the 21 T cell receptor beta chains below, sequenced in a study of T cell responses to AZD1222 COVID-19 vaccine. Here immunoSEQ multiplex PCR was the method, and the copy in TCRdb shows in-frame clones only, minus some. Among 120,000 to 150,000 clones, about 91% were seen once, and the ten largest hold over 12%. The specimen comprised peripheral blood, sampled on day 0 of AZD1222 vaccination. The receptors here all came from an adult in good health.

This chain links TRBV6-5 with TRBJ1-1; D is unclear. Germline loops: CDR1 MNHEY, CDR2 SVGAGI. V gave up 3 bases and J gave up 1 base, with 6 bases separating them. The CDR3 consists of 13 residues. In DNA form, the CDR3 reads TGTGCCAGCAGTTATCGACAGAACACTGAAGCTTTCTTT. Its translation: CASSYRQNTEAFF.

The V call is TRBV7-2, the J call TRBJ2-7; unclear D gene. V gave up 1 base and J gave up 1 base, with 8 bases separating them. The CDR3 extends over 14 amino acids. Germline V CDR1 and CDR2: SGHTA, FQGNSA. CDR3 residues: CASSLGVVSYEQYF. DNA of the CDR3: TGTGCCAGCAGCTTAGGGGTTGTGTCCTACGAGCAGTACTTC.

The chain is built from TRBV15 and TRBJ1-4; 8 positions match TRBD1. In germline, CDR1 is LNHNV, CDR2 YYDKDF (reference sequence). The CDR3 length is 14 residues. The V gene end was trimmed by 2 bases and the J gene end by 6 bases; junction bases not matched to a gene: 2. CDR3 nucleotides: TGTGCCACCAGCAGAACACAGGGGGATGAAAAACTGTTTTTT. Its translation: CATSRTQGDEKLFF.

The rearrangement links TRBV28 to TRBJ2-2; the match to TRBD1 covers 7 bases. Germline V gene data show CDR1 as MDHEN and CDR2 as SYDVKM. Unmatched junction bases numbered 8, after V lost 6 bases and J lost 1 base. The CDR3 loop spans 16 amino acids. The CDR3 region is CASRTVRQGNTGELFF. CDR3 bases: TGTGCCAGCAGAACCGTAAGACAGGGGAACACCGGGGAGCTGTTTTTT.

This clone was detected only once. The chain carries TRBV5-6 and TRBJ1-1, with unresolved D. Germline CDR1 is SGHDT and CDR2 is YYEEEE. V lost 0 bases and J 1 base, leaving 7 bases between the germline ends. This CDR3 comprises 14 residues. In DNA form, the CDR3 reads TGTGCCAGCAGCTTGGGCCGCCAGAACACTGAAGCTTTCTTT. Its protein is CASSLGRQNTEAFF.

The rearrangement joins TRBV28 to TRBJ2-7, with TRBD1 matching 9 bases. Germline CDR1 MDHEN, CDR2 SYDVKM. The CDR3 consists of 15 residues. J gave up 3 bases and V 6 bases, and 9 bases lay outside the gene matches. The CDR3 reads CASRRQGGRVYEQYF. Written as DNA, the CDR3 is TGTGCCAGCAGACGACAGGGGGGTAGGGTCTACGAGCAGTACTTC.

This clone showed up just a few times. V is TRBV7-9 and J is TRBJ1-1, with a weak D call TRBD1 (6 bases). Germline CDR1 reads SEHNR; CDR2 reads FQNEAQ (reference sequence). The CDR3 covers 15 residues. The V gene lost 10 bases and the J gene lost 0 bases, with 18 bases spanning the gap. Here the CDR3 DNA reads TGTGCCACCGCGGGGGGCCGGGGAGTGAACACTGAAGCTTTCTTT. Residues: CATAGGRGVNTEAFF.

V gene TRBV6-2 or TRBV6-3 combines with J gene TRBJ2-7, with D possibly matching TRBD2 (6 bases). The CDR3 runs 16 residues. Germline V lookup: CDR1 MNHEY, CDR2 SVGEGT. V gave up 4 bases and J gave up 6 bases, with 22 bases separating them. The CDR3 reads CASSFSVVGGSGEQYF. DNA of the CDR3: TGTGCCAGCAGTTTCTCGGTGGTGGGGGGTTCCGGCGAGCAGTACTTC.

V is TRBV5-1 and J is TRBJ1-1; D unclear. There are 13 residues in the CDR3. Trimming pared 0 bases from V and 6 bases from J, leaving 9 bases between. The germline V gene has CDR1 SGHRS and CDR2 YFSETQ. CDR3 coding DNA: TGCGCCAGCAGCTTGGCCCAGAGATCTGAAGCTTTCTTT. This translates into CASSLAQRSEAFF. The variable domain in full, completed from reference TRBV5-1 and TRBJ1-1, reads KAGVTQTPRYLIKTRGQQVTLSCSPISGHRSVSWYQQTPGQGLQFLFEYFSETQRNKGNFPGRFSGRQFSNSRSEMNVSTLELGDSALYLCASSLAQRSEAFFGQGTRLTVV.

This clone has just one count. V is TRBV7-9 and J is TRBJ2-1; unclear D gene. V lost 9 bases, J lost 9 bases, and 18 bases lay in between. This CDR3 has 13 amino acids. The V gene's germline CDR1 is SEHNR and CDR2 FQNEAQ (reference sequence). The CDR3 DNA sequence: TGTGCCAGTCCCGGCCCCCGCCACGGTGAGCAGTTCTTC. Its translation: CASPGPRHGEQFF.

The chain has TRBV11-1 and TRBJ1-2; D is perhaps TRBD1 (5 bases). Germline CDR1 SGHAT, CDR2 FQDESV (reference sequence). This CDR3 region has 15 residues. Trimming left V 4 bases short and J 2 bases short, with 14 bases between. The CDR3, as DNA: TGTGCCAGCAGCTGGGGCAAGACAGAAAACTATGGCTACACCTTC. Amino acid sequence: CASSWGKTENYGYTF.

This rearrangement joins TRBV12-3 or TRBV12-4 to TRBJ2-7; D is unclear. This CDR3 contains 12 residues. The V end lost 2 bases, the J end lost 3 bases, and 5 bases lay between the germline ends. CDR3 DNA: TGTGCCAGCAGTTTATCCCGCTACGAGCAGTACTTC. It codes for CASSLSRYEQYF.

The genes are TRBV11-2 and TRBJ1-1; D call uncertain. This CDR3 has 12 residues. Germline CDR1 and CDR2: SGHAT and FQNNGV. Trimming removed 0 bases from V and 6 bases from J, with 5 bases in between. The CDR3, as DNA: TGTGCCAGCAGCTTAGAACGGGCTGAAGCTTTCTTT. This translates into CASSLERAEAFF.

The chain is built from TRBV7-9 and TRBJ1-2, with unresolved D. Trimming cost V 7 bases and J 4 bases, with 19 bases left between them. Germline CDR1 and CDR2: SEHNR and FQNEAQ (reference sequence). This CDR3 contains 15 residues. The CDR3 loop reads CASTNRGGVAYGYTF. The CDR3 DNA sequence: TGTGCCAGCACCAATCGAGGAGGAGTTGCCTATGGCTACACCTTC.

This clone was seen more than once but under ten times. The V gene is TRBV5-1, the J gene TRBJ2-7; weak D call: TRBD1 (6 bases). Germline V gene lookup returns CDR1 SGHRS and CDR2 YFSETQ. Between the trimmed V and J ends, which lost 4 bases and 5 bases, there was a span of 19 bases. The CDR3 consists of 15 residues. CDR3 sequence reads: CASSRTAPLLDEQYF. CDR3 bases: TGCGCCAGCAGCCGGACAGCCCCTCTTTTAGACGAGCAGTACTTC.

The chain joins TRBV12-5 to TRBJ1-1; tentatively, D is TRBD1 (6 bases). From germline, CDR1 is LGHNT and CDR2 FRNRAP. The length of the CDR3 is 13 residues. The V and J ends lost 9 bases and 1 base respectively, with 12 bases between them. The CDR3 protein is CASQDRANTEAFF. The CDR3 nucleotides read TGTGCTAGCCAGGACAGAGCGAACACTGAAGCTTTCTTT.

V gene TRBV7-6 combines with J gene TRBJ2-2; 8 bases fit TRBD2. This CDR3 is built from 16 residues. Germline V gives CDR1 SGHVS, CDR2 FNYEAQ. Trimming at V came to 5 bases and at J to 5 bases, leaving 10 bases not matched to a gene. CDR3 coding DNA: TGTGCCAGCAGCCCAACGGGGGGGGCCTATACCGGGGAGCTGTTTTTT. Translated, it gives CASSPTGGAYTGELFF. Complete variable domain (other parts from reference TRBV7-6 and TRBJ2-2): GAGVSQSPRYKVTKRGQDVALRCDPISGHVSLYWYRQALGQGPEFLTYFNYEAQQDKSGLPNDRFSAERPEGSISTLTIQRTEQRDSAMYRCASSPTGGAYTGELFFGEGSRLTVL.

The chain recombines TRBV28 with TRBJ1-4, with TRBD1 as a possible D gene (6 bases). The germline gives CDR1 MDHEN, CDR2 SYDVKM. Trimming stripped 8 bases from V and 0 bases from J, with 10 bases between. This CDR3 is built from 14 residues. CDR3 residues: CASSWTATNEKLFF. The DNA of the CDR3 is TGTGCCAGCTCATGGACAGCAACTAATGAAAAACTGTTTTTT.

The chain is built from TRBV6-4 and TRBJ2-1; 14 bases are a match to TRBD2. V was pared by 4 bases and J by 7 bases, with 6 bases of the junction left unmatched. Germline V gives CDR1 MRHNA, CDR2 SNTAGT. The length of the CDR3 is 16 residues. The CDR3 here is CASSVNGLAGGNEQFF. As DNA, the CDR3 is TGTGCCAGCAGTGTGAATGGACTAGCGGGGGGAAATGAGCAGTTCTTC.

In DNA, the CDR3 is TGCGCCAGCAGCTCCCTTAGCGGGGGGAGCTCCTACGAGCAGTACTTC. Protein: CASSSLSGGSSYEQYF. The chain uses TRBV5-1 and TRBJ2-7; 10 positions match TRBD2. The trim removed 3 bases at V and 0 bases at J, leaving 6 bases unmatched. The V gene's germline CDR1 is SGHRS and CDR2 YFSETQ. The CDR3 runs 16 residues.

A word on this clone: Other DNA sequences of this sample code for an identical CDR3. The V gene is TRBV11-2, the J gene TRBJ2-1; 11 bases line up with TRBD2. V was clipped by 4 bases and J by 3 bases; unmatched bases: 2. The CDR3 sequence is 15 residues long. Germline CDR1 is SGHAT and CDR2 is FQNNGV. The CDR3 DNA is TGTGCCAGCAGCTCCCTAGCGGGGGGCTACAATGAGCAGTTCTTC. Encoded protein: CASSSLAGGYNEQFF. The variable domain in full, completed from reference TRBV11-2 and TRBJ2-1, reads EAGVAQSPRYKIIEKRQSVAFWCNPISGHATLYWYQQILGQGPKLLIQFQNNGVVDDSQLPKDRFSAERLKGVDSTLKIQPAKLEDSAVYLCASSSLAGGYNEQFFGPGTRLTVL.